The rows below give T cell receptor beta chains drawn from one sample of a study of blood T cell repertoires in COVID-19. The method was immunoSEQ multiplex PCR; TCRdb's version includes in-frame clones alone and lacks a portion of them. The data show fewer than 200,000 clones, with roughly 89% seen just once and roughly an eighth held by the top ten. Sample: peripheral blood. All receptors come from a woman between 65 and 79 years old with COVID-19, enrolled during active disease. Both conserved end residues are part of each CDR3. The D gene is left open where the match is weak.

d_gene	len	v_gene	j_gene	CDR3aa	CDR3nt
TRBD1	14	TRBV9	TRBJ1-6	CASSPRQGDSPLHF	TGTGCCAGCAGCCCTCGACAGGGGGATTCACCCCTCCACTTT
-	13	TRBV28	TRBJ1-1	CASRLGQNTEAFF	TGTGCCAGCAGATTGGGACAGAACACTGAAGCTTTCTTT
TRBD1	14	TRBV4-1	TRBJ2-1	CASSPWTGENEQFF	TGCGCCAGCAGCCCCTGGACAGGCGAGAATGAGCAGTTCTTC
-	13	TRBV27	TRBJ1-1	CASSLREGTEAFF	TGTGCCAGCAGTTTGAGGGAGGGCACTGAAGCTTTCTTT
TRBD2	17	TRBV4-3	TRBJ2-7	CASSQQIAGRSSYEQYF	TGCGCCAGCAGCCAACAAATAGCGGGGCGTAGCTCCTACGAGCAGTACTTC
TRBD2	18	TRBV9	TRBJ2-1	CASSALLAGGPLRNEQFF	TGTGCCAGCAGCGCACTACTAGCGGGAGGGCCTCTCAGAAATGAGCAGTTCTTC
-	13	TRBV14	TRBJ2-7	CASSQIPRYEQYF	TGTGCCAGCAGCCAAATCCCGAGGTACGAGCAGTACTTC
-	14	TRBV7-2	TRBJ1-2	CASRSAGDIYGYTF	TGTGCCAGCAGGTCGGCGGGGGACATCTATGGCTACACCTTC
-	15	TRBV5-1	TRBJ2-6	CASSPVRAGANVLTF	TGCGCCAGCAGCCCCGTGAGGGCCGGGGCCAACGTCCTGACTTTC
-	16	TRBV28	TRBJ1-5	CASSLSPGRLGQPQHF	TGTGCCAGCAGTTTATCACCAGGGAGGTTGGGGCAGCCCCAGCATTTT
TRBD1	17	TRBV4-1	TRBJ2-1	CASSQDILRDRGLEQFF	TGCGCCAGCAGCCAAGACATTCTAAGGGACAGGGGGCTTGAGCAGTTCTTC
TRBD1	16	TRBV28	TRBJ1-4	CASRPGTGTTNEKLFF	TGTGCCAGCAGACCCGGGACAGGGACTACTAATGAAAAACTGTTTTTT
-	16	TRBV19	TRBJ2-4	CASSLQGGLGKNIQYF	TGTGCCAGTTCACTCCAGGGGGGCTTGGGCAAAAACATTCAGTACTTC
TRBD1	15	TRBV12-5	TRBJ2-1	CASGPTGTGGIEQFF	TGTGCTAGTGGACCGACCGGGACAGGGGGCATTGAGCAGTTCTTC